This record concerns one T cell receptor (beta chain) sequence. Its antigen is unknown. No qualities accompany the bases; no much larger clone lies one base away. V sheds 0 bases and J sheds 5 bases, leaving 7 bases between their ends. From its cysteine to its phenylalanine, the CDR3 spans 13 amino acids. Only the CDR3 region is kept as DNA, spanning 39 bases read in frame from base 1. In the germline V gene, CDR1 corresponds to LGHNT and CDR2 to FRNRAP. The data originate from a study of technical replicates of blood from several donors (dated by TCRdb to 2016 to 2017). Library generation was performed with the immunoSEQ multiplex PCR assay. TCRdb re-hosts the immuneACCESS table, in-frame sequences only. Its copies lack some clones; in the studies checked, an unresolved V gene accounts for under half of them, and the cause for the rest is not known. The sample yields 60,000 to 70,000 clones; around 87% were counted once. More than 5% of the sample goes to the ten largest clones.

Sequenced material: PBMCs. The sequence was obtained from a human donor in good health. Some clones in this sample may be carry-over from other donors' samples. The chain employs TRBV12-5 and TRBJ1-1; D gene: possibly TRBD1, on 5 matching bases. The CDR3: CASGLVRGTEAFF. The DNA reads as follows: TGTGCTAGTGGTTTGGTAAGGGGAACTGAAGCTTTCTTT. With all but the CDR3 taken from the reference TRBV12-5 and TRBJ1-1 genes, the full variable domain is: DARVTQTPRHKVTEMGQEVTMRCQPILGHNTVFWYRQTMMQGLELLAYFRNRAPLDDSGMPKDRFSAEMPDATLATLKIQPSEPRDSAVYFCASGLVRGTEAFFGQGTRLTVV.